A single sample is the source of the 11 T cell receptor beta chains below, sequenced in a study of lung T cells in sarcoidosis with Löfgren's syndrome. TCRdb independently ran MiXCR on the reads; one entry per CDR3 protein. The data show a few hundred distinct CDR3 sequences, with under 35% seen just once and roughly 20% held by the top ten. Sequenced: CD4+ T cells from bronchoalveolar lavage. Receptors were obtained from a human donor with sarcoidosis (Löfgren's syndrome or another form), or a control subject (not recorded which).

By share, this clonotype counts as large. The CDR3 DNA reads TGTGCCAGCAGCGGATCCAGGCTGGGTGAAGCTTTCTTT. This sequence encodes CASSGSRLGEAFF. This chain joins TRBV7-9 and TRBJ1-1; D not certain. The V gene lost 5 bases and the J gene lost 7 bases, with 14 bases spanning the gap. The CDR3 has 13 amino acids. The germline V gene encodes CDR1 SEHNR and CDR2 FQNEAQ (reference sequence).

Regarding this clonotype: The CDR3 carries no conserved terminal phenylalanine or tryptophan, so it likely arises from a read error. It is unclear where the CDR3 begins or ends on the DNA, so no DNA is shown, and the CDR3 is as TCRdb lists it. The rearrangement links TRBV15 to TRBJ2-1; the D call TRBD2 from the table was never checked on the DNA. Termini included, the CDR3 measures 16 amino acids. Germline V gene sequence: CDR1 LNHNV, CDR2 YYDKDF (reference sequence). The CDR3 is CATSSSRGLPYNEQLL.

This clonotype was detected a few times. The chain employs TRBV9 and TRBJ1-4, with a tentative D call TRBD1 (5 bases). Trimming pared 0 bases from V and 8 bases from J, leaving 14 bases between. The CDR3 has 15 amino acids. The germline V gene has CDR1 SGDLS and CDR2 YYNGEE. The CDR3 nucleotides read TGTGCCAGCAGCGTAGATGTGGGGGTGCGCGAAAAACTGTTTTTT. Protein: CASSVDVGVREKLFF.

This clonotype is judged large. V is TRBV27 and J is TRBJ2-7, with 12 positions matching TRBD2. The J segment lost 3 bases and the V segment lost 5 bases, leaving 5 bases of the junction unmatched. Germline loops: CDR1 MNHEY, CDR2 SMNVEV (reference sequence). The CDR3 runs 15 residues. Here the CDR3 reads CASSGLAGGDYEQYF. In nucleotides, the CDR3 is TGTGCCAGCAGTGGGCTAGCGGGAGGGGACTACGAGCAGTACTTC.

This clonotype is large. CDR3 in DNA: TGTGCCAGCAGCTTAGTCTATGGCTACACCTTC. This codes for CASSLVYGYTF. The rearrangement uses TRBV11-2 and TRBJ1-2; D is uncertain. Germline CDR1 is SGHAT and CDR2 is FQNNGV. Between the trimmed V and J ends, which lost 1 base and 4 bases, there was a span of 1 base. This CDR3 has 11 amino acids. The full variable domain, in which reference TRBV11-2 and TRBJ1-2 provide the parts outside the CDR3, is EAGVAQSPRYKIIEKRQSVAFWCNPISGHATLYWYQQILGQGPKLLIQFQNNGVVDDSQLPKDRFSAERLKGVDSTLKIQPAKLEDSAVYLCASSLVYGYTFGSGTRLTVV.

This clonotype is labeled large (0.1 to 1%). The chain couples TRBV20-1 to TRBJ1-3; D call uncertain. CDR1 and CDR2 (germline): DFQATT, SNEGSKA (reference sequence). This CDR3 comprises 14 residues. V was cut by 0 bases and J by 2 bases, with 8 bases left in between. The CDR3 DNA reads TGCAGTGCTAGAGATAATACAGCTGGAAACACCATATATTTT. This sequence encodes CSARDNTAGNTIYF.

The gene calls are TRBV20-1 and TRBJ1-1; D remains unclear. The germline V gene has CDR1 DFQATT and CDR2 SNEGSKA (reference sequence). Trimming took 1 base from V and 9 from J, leaving 15 bases between them. The CDR3 has 13 residues. The CDR3: CSARGRAVLQAFF. The CDR3 nucleotides read TGCAGTGCTAGAGGTCGCGCTGTACTGCAAGCTTTCTTT.

A note on this clonotype: A read error may account for a junction end that differs from germline. This chain connects TRBV6-6 to TRBJ2-7; perhaps TRBD2 as D (5 bases). The CDR3 length is 16 residues. CDR1 and CDR2 from the germline V gene are MNHNY and SVGAGI (reference sequence). In DNA form, the CDR3 reads TGTTCCAGCAGTTTTGGTGGCGGAGGAAGCTCCTATGAGCAGTACTTC. It translates to CSSSFGGGGSSYEQYF.

By share, this clonotype ranks as large. This chain connects TRBV10-3 to TRBJ1-2, with unresolved D. CDR1 and CDR2 from the germline V gene are ENHRY and SYGVKD. This CDR3 is built from 12 residues. V was shortened by 3 bases and J by 6 bases, with 8 bases between the two germline ends. Written as DNA, the CDR3 is TGTGCCATCAGTGATAGTACTCATGGCTACACCTTC. Translation: CAISDSTHGYTF.

By frequency in the sample, this clonotype is large. The chain is built from TRBV20-1 and TRBJ2-1; no definite D call. V was cut by 2 bases and J by 5 bases, with 16 bases left in between. In germline, CDR1 is DFQATT, CDR2 SNEGSKA (reference sequence). This CDR3 contains 15 residues. The CDR3 nucleotides are TGCAGTGCTAGACTGGCCAGGTCCCCAAACAATGAGCAGTTCTTC. It codes for CSARLARSPNNEQFF.

By frequency in the sample, this clonotype is large. This rearrangement joins TRBV15 to TRBJ2-2, with D hard to call. There are 14 residues in the CDR3. The germline CDR1 and CDR2 sequences are LNHNV and YYDKDF (reference sequence). Trimming took 0 bases from V and 7 from J, leaving 9 bases between them. The CDR3 DNA sequence: TGTGCCACCAGCAGAGATTTGAGCTTCGGGGAGCTGTTTTTT. Its protein product is CATSRDLSFGELFF.